The 9 T cell receptor beta chains given below trace back to one sample, sequenced in a study of blood T cell repertoires in COVID-19. Some clones are missing from TCRdb's copy, which holds only in-frame ones; the method was immunoSEQ multiplex PCR. Here the sample spans roughly 100,000 clones, 81% being singletons. Sequencing was carried out using peripheral blood. The receptors shown here come from a woman aged 70-85 years with acute or convalescent COVID-19.

The V call is TRBV10-2, the J call TRBJ2-7; 9 nucleotides agree with TRBD1. V lost 3 bases, J lost 5 bases, and 8 bases stayed unmatched. CDR3 length: 15 amino acids. The germline gives CDR1 WSHSY, CDR2 SAAADI. The DNA of the CDR3 is TGCGCCAGCAGTGAAGCGACAGGGGGTATCGACGAGCAGTACTTC. Amino acids: CASSEATGGIDEQYF.

The J gene is TRBJ2-7, the V gene TRBV5-1; 11 nucleotides match TRBD1. V lost 4 bases, J lost 6 bases, and 12 bases stayed unmatched. The germline gives CDR1 SGHRS, CDR2 YFSETQ. This CDR3 comprises 16 residues. The chain's CDR3 is CASSPTPGTGGPEQYF. In DNA form, the CDR3 reads TGCGCCAGCAGCCCCACCCCCGGGACAGGGGGACCCGAGCAGTACTTC.

The chain recombines TRBV10-3 with TRBJ2-3, with 10 bases matching TRBD2. J was trimmed by 4 bases and V by 4 bases; bases with no gene match: 5. The CDR3 spans 15 residues. Germline CDR1 is ENHRY and CDR2 is SYGVKD. CDR3 DNA sequence: TGTGCCATCAGTGCACTAGCGGGGCTTTCAGATACGCAGTATTTT. This encodes CAISALAGLSDTQYF.

This clone was found once. V and J are TRBV5-1 and TRBJ2-5, with 10 bases fitting TRBD2. CDR1 SGHRS and CDR2 YFSETQ come from the germline V gene. V shed 2 bases and J 7 bases; nucleotides not matched to a gene: 8. This CDR3 has 15 residues. CDR3 DNA sequence: TGCGCCAGCAGCTTTGAGCGGGGGGGCCTTGGGACCCAGTACTTC. This gives the protein CASSFERGGLGTQYF.

This chain links TRBV5-5 with TRBJ1-2, with D maybe TRBD1 (5 bases). The CDR3 is 13 residues long. From germline, CDR1 is SGHKS and CDR2 YYEKEE (reference sequence). V was pared by 0 bases and J by 2 bases, with 5 bases between. CDR3 DNA sequence: TGTGCCAGCAGCTTGGAGGGGAACTATGGCTACACCTTC. It encodes CASSLEGNYGYTF. The entire variable domain, with the rest obtained from reference TRBV5-5 and TRBJ1-2, is as follows: DAGVTQSPTHLIKTRGQQVTLRCSPISGHKSVSWYQQVLGQGPQFIFQYYEKEERGRGNFPDRFSARQFPNYSSELNVNALLLGDSALYLCASSLEGNYGYTFGSGTRLTVV.

V and J are TRBV5-1 and TRBJ1-1, with TRBD1 matching 8 bases. Germline-derived CDR1 and CDR2 are SGHRS and YFSETQ. The CDR3 consists of 13 residues. The junction had 6 bases not matched to a gene; V was cut back by 2 bases and J by 9 bases. The CDR3 reads CASSFGDRSQAFF. CDR3 nucleotide sequence: TGCGCCAGCAGCTTTGGGGACAGGAGCCAAGCTTTCTTT. Based on the CDR3 plus reference TRBV5-1 and TRBJ1-1, the full variable domain is KAGVTQTPRYLIKTRGQQVTLSCSPISGHRSVSWYQQTPGQGLQFLFEYFSETQRNKGNFPGRFSGRQFSNSRSEMNVSTLELGDSALYLCASSFGDRSQAFFGQGTRLTVV.

The chain joins TRBV7-9 to TRBJ1-4; D unresolved. The length of the CDR3 is 15 residues. Trimming took 6 bases from V and 0 from J, leaving 11 bases between them. The germline gives CDR1 SEHNR, CDR2 FQNEAQ (reference sequence). CDR3 in amino acids: CASRASGATNEKLFF. In DNA form, the CDR3 reads TGTGCCAGCAGGGCTAGCGGGGCAACTAATGAAAAACTGTTTTTT. The whole variable domain, filled in from reference TRBV7-9 and TRBJ1-4, reads DTGVSQNPRHKITKRGQNVTFRCDPISEHNRLYWYRQTLGQGPEFLTYFQNEAQLEKSRLLSDRFSAERPKGSFSTLEIQRTEQGDSAMYLCASRASGATNEKLFFGSGTQLSVL.

The rearrangement joins TRBV27 to TRBJ1-4, with 7 positions matching TRBD1. Germline CDR1 MNHEY, CDR2 SMNVEV (reference sequence). The CDR3 covers 14 residues. V was clipped by 2 bases and J by 7 bases; unmatched bases: 4. CDR3 bases: TGTGCCAGCAGTTTAACAGGGGCGGGTGAAAAACTGTTTTTT. Translating gives CASSLTGAGEKLFF.

This clone was seen more than once but under ten times. The rearrangement links TRBV7-9 to TRBJ2-2; 12 nucleotides line up with TRBD2. With 5 bases clipped from V and 0 bases from J, the junction kept 10 bases outside the gene matches. Germline V gene sequence: CDR1 SEHNR, CDR2 FQNEAQ (reference sequence). The CDR3 has 19 residues. In DNA, the CDR3 is TGTGCCAGCAGCCCGCGACTAGCGGGGGCTCTCGCGAACACCGGGGAGCTGTTTTTT. As protein: CASSPRLAGALANTGELFF.